Shown below are 16 T cell receptor beta chains from a single sample sequenced in a study of T cells after yellow fever vaccination (dated by TCRdb to between 2019 and 2020). Preparation of the library involved 5' RACE. The reads were generated on an Illumina HiSeq 2500. The raw public data were reprocessed by TCRdb itself: fastp quality trimming at Q25, MiXCR clonotype calling, in-frame beta chains only. Rows merge per CDR3 protein into single entries with the most common DNA and genes. Across this sample there are roughly 500,000 distinct CDR3 sequences, with 15% to 20% seen only once. The ten largest make up 13% to 15% of the sample. The sample's treatment or condition label is to be understood as: live attenuated yellow fever vaccine strain. The sample consisted of PBMCs, taken 15 days after the yellow fever booster vaccination. Source of these receptors: a man aged 25 to 40 who received the YFV17D yellow fever vaccine.

This clonotype was counted a few times. This chain uses TRBV29-1 with TRBJ2-2, with D possibly TRBD1 on 6 matching bases. The V gene's germline CDR1 is SQVTM and CDR2 ANQGSEA. Trimming took 5 bases from V and 1 from J, leaving 14 bases between them. The CDR3 covers 15 residues. This CDR3 is CSVTQATGNTGELFF. The CDR3 DNA reads TGCAGCGTTACCCAAGCGACAGGGAACACCGGGGAGCTGTTTTTT.

A few counts support this clonotype. This rearrangement joins TRBV5-6 to TRBJ2-7; possible D gene TRBD1, 6 bases. The CDR3 has 15 amino acids. Deletions cut 2 bases from V and 0 bases from J, with 12 bases between. The V gene's germline CDR1 is SGHDT and CDR2 YYEEEE. CDR3 sequence reads: CASSFWDIYSYEQYF. The CDR3 region has the DNA TGTGCCAGCAGCTTTTGGGACATATACTCCTACGAGCAGTACTTC.

This clonotype was counted once. The genes are TRBV29-1 and TRBJ2-1, with D possibly matching TRBD2 (5 bases). Trimming took off 4 bases at V and 9 bases at J, with 7 bases between the two ends. Germline loops: CDR1 SQVTM, CDR2 ANQGSEA. CDR3 length equals 10 residues. The CDR3 nucleotides are TGCAGCGTTGTAGGGAGTGAGCAGTTCTTC. Amino acid sequence: CSVVGSEQFF.

This clonotype was recorded only once. The CDR3 here is CRPAGSTYNEQFF. The CDR3 DNA reads TGCAGACCAGCGGGATCTACCTACAATGAGCAGTTCTTC. The chain joins TRBV20-1 to TRBJ2-1; 7 nucleotides line up with TRBD2. Germline CDR1 reads DFQATT; CDR2 reads SNEGSKA (reference sequence). This CDR3 has 13 amino acids.

V usage is TRBV20-1 and J usage is TRBJ1-2; D remains unclear. Germline V gene data show CDR1 as DFQATT and CDR2 as SNEGSKA (reference sequence). This CDR3 contains 13 residues. The V end lost 6 bases, the J end lost 1 base, and 12 bases lay between the germline ends. CDR3: CSAKRRVNYGYTF. The CDR3 DNA sequence: TGCAGTGCCAAGAGGCGGGTTAACTATGGCTACACCTTC.

The chain uses TRBV20-1 and TRBJ1-5, with D possibly being TRBD1 (6 bases). The V gene's germline CDR1 is DFQATT and CDR2 SNEGSKA (reference sequence). CDR3 length equals 15 residues. The V and J ends lost 4 bases and 7 bases respectively, with 20 bases between them. Here the CDR3 DNA reads TGCAGTGCTAACCCGGGGACACTCGGGCGGCAGCCCCAGCATTTT. Protein sequence: CSANPGTLGRQPQHF.

The chain couples TRBV4-3 to TRBJ1-5; D is unresolved. The CDR3 totals 13 residues. Germline CDR1 and CDR2: LGHNA and YSLEER. V gave up 4 bases and J gave up 3 bases, with 7 bases separating them. CDR3 loop: CASSLATNQPQHF. As DNA, the CDR3 is TGCGCCAGCAGCCTCGCCACCAATCAGCCCCAGCATTTT.

There are a few counts of this clonotype. This sequence joins TRBV7-2 and TRBJ1-5; D is unresolved. V shed 5 bases and J shed 3 bases, with 17 bases lying between them. Germline values: CDR1 SGHTA, CDR2 FQGNSA. The CDR3 spans 16 residues. DNA of the CDR3: TGTGCCAGCAGCCCAATGGGTGAGGGATACAATCAGCCCCAGCATTTT. This encodes CASSPMGEGYNQPQHF.

J is TRBJ2-7 and V is TRBV18, with D possibly TRBD2 on 6 matching bases. The V end lost 5 bases, the J end lost 3 bases, and 14 bases lay between the germline ends. CDR1 and CDR2 from the germline V gene are KGHSH and LQKENI. This CDR3 is built from 14 residues. The CDR3 nucleotides are TGTGCCAGCTCATCGGGGCTGACTAGCTACGAGCAGTACTTC. Protein sequence: CASSSGLTSYEQYF. Complete variable domain (other parts from reference TRBV18 and TRBJ2-7): NAGVMQNPRHLVRRRGQEARLRCSPMKGHSHVYWYRQLPEEGLKFMVYLQKENIIDESGMPKERFSAEFPKEGPSILRIQQVVRGDSAAYFCASSSGLTSYEQYFGPGTRLTVT.

The chain uses TRBV7-2 and TRBJ2-7, with no clear D. V lost 2 bases and J lost 2, with 10 bases in between. This CDR3 has 14 residues. Germline V CDR1 and CDR2: SGHTA, FQGNSA. The CDR3 nucleotides read TGTGCCAGCAGCTTACTCCGTCCACCCTACGAGCAGTACTTC. It specifies CASSLLRPPYEQYF.

The chain recombines TRBV30 with TRBJ2-1; D unresolved. Trimming shortened V by 4 bases and J by 6 bases, and 7 bases separated the two germline ends. CDR1 and CDR2 from the germline V gene are GTSNPN and SVGIG (reference sequence). The CDR3 has 11 residues. CDR3 bases: TGTGCCTGGACGGAGAGCAATGAGCAGTTCTTC. Its translation: CAWTESNEQFF.

This chain uses TRBV7-2 with TRBJ2-2; D gene ambiguous. This CDR3 region has 14 residues. Germline V lookup: CDR1 SGHTA, CDR2 FQGNSA. V was pared by 4 bases and J by 2 bases, with 8 bases between. The CDR3 loop reads CASSSPLNTGELFF. In DNA, the CDR3 is TGTGCCAGCAGCTCCCCTTTAAACACCGGGGAGCTGTTTTTT.

The chain employs TRBV19 and TRBJ2-1; weak D call: TRBD1 (6 bases). The germline V gene encodes CDR1 LNHDA and CDR2 SQIVND (reference sequence). Deletions cut 4 bases from V and 2 bases from J, with 15 bases between. The CDR3 runs to 16 residues. For the CDR3, the DNA is TGTGCCAGTAGTACCCCGAAACAGGGAGCCTACAATGAGCAGTTCTTC. It codes for CASSTPKQGAYNEQFF.

The chain employs TRBV7-6 and TRBJ2-2, with 7 bases matching TRBD2. This CDR3 has 16 residues. The germline V gene has CDR1 SGHVS and CDR2 FNYEAQ. Losses at the gene ends were 3 bases for V and 1 base for J; bases not matched to a gene: 5. As DNA, the CDR3 is TGTGCCAGCAGCTTGGTGGCTAGCGGGAACACCGGGGAGCTGTTTTTT. Encoded protein: CASSLVASGNTGELFF.

The genes are TRBV9 and TRBJ2-2; the D gene is possibly TRBD1 (5 bases). V lost 2 bases, J lost 6 bases, and 8 bases lay in between. Germline V gene lookup returns CDR1 SGDLS and CDR2 YYNGEE. This CDR3 has 13 amino acids. The CDR3 loop is CASSVSGPGELFF. The CDR3 DNA reads as TGTGCCAGCAGCGTGTCAGGGCCCGGGGAGCTGTTTTTT.

The rearrangement joins TRBV14 to TRBJ2-1; possible D gene TRBD2, 5 bases. The V gene lost 5 bases and the J gene lost 2 bases, with 10 bases spanning the gap. In germline, CDR1 is SGHDN, CDR2 FVKESK. This CDR3 contains 14 residues. The DNA of the CDR3 is TGTGCCAGCAGCTACGGAGGTCCCTACAATGAGCAGTTCTTC. Translated: CASSYGGPYNEQFF.